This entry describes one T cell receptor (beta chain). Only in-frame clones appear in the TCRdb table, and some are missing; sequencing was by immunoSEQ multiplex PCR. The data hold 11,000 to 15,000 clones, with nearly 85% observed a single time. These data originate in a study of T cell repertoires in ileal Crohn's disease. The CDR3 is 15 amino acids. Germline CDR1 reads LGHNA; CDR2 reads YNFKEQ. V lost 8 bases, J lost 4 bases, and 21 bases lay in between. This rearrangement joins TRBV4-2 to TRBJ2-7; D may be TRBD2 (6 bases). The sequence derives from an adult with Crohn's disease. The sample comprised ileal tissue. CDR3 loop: CASGPVGDSIYEQYF. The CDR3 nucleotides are TGTGCCAGCGGTCCGGTCGGGGACTCGATATACGAGCAGTACTTC.